The clone carrying this TCR beta chain occurred a few times. What it recognizes is unknown. This sample stems from a study of regulatory T cells in long-lasting Graves disease. The wider study: Duration of antithyroid drug therapy among newly diagnosed Graves' patients was under 3 months.

The time point was: newly diagnosed GD, antithyroid drugs for less than 3 months. The authors made the TCR library using RNA they extracted from PBMCs. The V gene's germline CDR1 is PRHDT and CDR2 FYEKMQ (reference sequence). The length of the CDR3 is 17 residues. V was pared by 2 bases and J by 4 bases, with 19 bases between. Study-wide points: More public clonotypes were shared by persistent patients (about 2,700) than by new patients (approximately 1,000).

Construction of the TCR beta libraries employed iRepertoire HTBI primers in conjunction with Arm-PCR of CDR3 regions. Using its own MiXCR run on the multiplex PCR reads, TCRdb lists one record per CDR3 protein. The top ten hold about 11% of the sample, which has 400,000 to 500,000 distinct CDR3 sequences, roughly 15% seen once. These sequences were also reported in another study, on T cells in Graves' hyperthyroidism and ophthalmopathy.

The material was peripheral blood mononuclear cells (PBMCs), obtained at new diagnosis, from a patient treated with antithyroid drugs. The sequence was collected from a woman in her twenties or thirties with Graves disease. The chain joins TRBV13 to TRBJ2-3; D is undetermined. The CDR3, as DNA: TGTGCCAGCAGCTTATTTGTGACCTCCTCCAGGCCAGATACGCAGTATTTT. This encodes CASSLFVTSSRPDTQYF.